These 23 T cell receptor beta chains were sequenced from one sample in a study of OX40 agonist ivuxolimab in advanced cancers. Libraries were prepared by immunoSEQ multiplex PCR; TCRdb keeps only in-frame clonotypes and omits some of them. The data show approximately 66,000 clones, around 83% seen once. Sequencing was performed on CD4+ or CD8+ T cells sorted from blood, taken in a trial of the OX40 agonist ivuxolimab. The receptors originated from an adult with an advanced solid tumor such as melanoma, head and neck, liver or kidney cancer.

This chain joins TRBV6-1 and TRBJ1-2; D uncertain. The CDR3 is 11 residues long. Germline V CDR1 and CDR2: MNHNS, SASEGT. Deletions cut 1 base from V and 4 bases from J, with 1 base between. CDR3 sequence: CASSEGYGYTF. CDR3 in DNA: TGTGCCAGCAGTGAAGGCTATGGCTACACCTTC.

V gene TRBV7-2 combines with J gene TRBJ2-6, with no clear D. The germline V gene encodes CDR1 SGHTA and CDR2 FQGNSA. The CDR3 runs 16 residues. V lost 5 bases, J lost 0 bases, and 11 bases lay in between. CDR3 DNA sequence: TGTGCCAGCAGCCAAAGGGTCCCCTCTGGGGCCAACGTCCTGACTTTC. Translated, it gives CASSQRVPSGANVLTF.

The CDR3 is CASSLDGHQQFF. The CDR3 DNA follows: TGTGCCAGCAGTTTGGATGGACATCAGCAGTTCTTC. V usage is TRBV28 and J usage is TRBJ2-1; D is perhaps TRBD1 (5 bases). Trimming left V 3 bases short and J 11 bases short, with 11 bases between. In germline, CDR1 is MDHEN, CDR2 SYDVKM. The CDR3 contains 12 residues. Filled out from reference TRBV28 and TRBJ2-1, the complete variable domain reads DVKVTQSSRYLVKRTGEKVFLECVQDMDHENMFWYRQDPGLGLRLIYFSYDVKMKEKGDIPEGYSVSREKKERFSLILESASTNQTSMYLCASSLDGHQQFFGPGTRLTVL.

This chain joins TRBV11-2 and TRBJ1-6; maybe TRBD1 (5 bases). Trimming removed 7 bases at V and 6 bases at J, with 16 bases between. CDR3 length: 15 amino acids. CDR1 is SGHAT, CDR2 FQNNGV, per germline. The CDR3 here is CASTGGSQGNSPLHF. The CDR3 DNA follows: TGTGCCAGCACCGGAGGGAGTCAGGGTAATTCACCCCTCCACTTT.

CDR3 nucleotides: TGCAGCGTGGCGCGGGGGGCCTTGGAGACCCAGTACTTC. Protein product: CSVARGALETQYF. The chain combines TRBV29-1 with TRBJ2-5, with 8 bases fitting TRBD2. V gave up 6 bases and J gave up 5 bases; unmatched junction bases: 8. The germline CDR1 and CDR2 sequences are SQVTM and ANQGSEA. This CDR3 contains 13 residues.

This chain joins TRBV7-3 and TRBJ1-1; D not certain. V was trimmed by 9 bases and J by 1 base, leaving 12 bases between them. Germline CDR1 reads SGHTA; CDR2 reads FQGTGA. This CDR3 contains 13 residues. The CDR3 DNA reads TGTGCCAGTCGCTCTCATGAGAACACTGAAGCTTTCTTT. Translation gives CASRSHENTEAFF.

The chain has TRBV27 and TRBJ2-7; D is perhaps TRBD2 (5 bases). Between the trimmed V and J ends, which lost 5 bases and 0 bases, there was a span of 11 bases. CDR3 size: 14 residues. Germline loops: CDR1 MNHEY, CDR2 SMNVEV (reference sequence). CDR3 nucleotides: TGTGCCAGCAGTGTTCCGGGGAGCTCCTACGAGCAGTACTTC. Translation: CASSVPGSSYEQYF.

The chain carries TRBV7-2 and TRBJ1-2, with 9 positions matching TRBD1. Germline-derived CDR1 and CDR2 are SGHTA and FQGNSA. The V and J ends lost 5 bases and 6 bases, in that order; junction bases with no gene match: 10. The CDR3 runs to 15 residues. Written as DNA, the CDR3 is TGTGCCAGCAGCGTGAACAGGGGGCGCGGGGATGGCTACACCTTC. This gives the protein CASSVNRGRGDGYTF.

This clone was seen a handful of times. The chain employs TRBV18 and TRBJ1-1; D uncertain. Germline assignment: CDR1 KGHSH and CDR2 LQKENI. V was trimmed by 2 bases and J by 5 bases, leaving 15 bases between them. This CDR3 is 15 amino acids long. The CDR3: CASSPSREVRTEAFF. As DNA, the CDR3 is TGTGCCAGCTCACCAAGTCGGGAGGTCAGGACTGAAGCTTTCTTT.

This chain connects TRBV5-1 to TRBJ2-5; TRBD2 agrees at 8 bases. The germline CDR1 and CDR2 sequences are SGHRS and YFSETQ. The CDR3 is made up of 14 amino acids. The junction had 10 bases not matched to a gene; V was cut back by 7 bases and J by 5 bases. The CDR3 DNA reads as TGCGCCAGCGGGACCAGCGGGGGTACGGAGACCCAGTACTTC. Protein: CASGTSGGTETQYF. The whole variable domain, filled in from reference TRBV5-1 and TRBJ2-5, reads KAGVTQTPRYLIKTRGQQVTLSCSPISGHRSVSWYQQTPGQGLQFLFEYFSETQRNKGNFPGRFSGRQFSNSRSEMNVSTLELGDSALYLCASGTSGGTETQYFGPGTRLLVL.

Only one count was recorded for this clone. This chain links TRBV14 with TRBJ1-2; D unresolved. Germline V gene data show CDR1 as SGHDN and CDR2 as FVKESK. The CDR3 consists of 14 residues. Between the trimmed V and J ends, which lost 0 bases and 7 bases, there was a span of 12 bases. In DNA, the CDR3 is TGTGCCAGCAGCCAAGATATAGGGTACGGTGGCTACACCTTC. As protein: CASSQDIGYGGYTF.

The chain carries TRBV7-2 and TRBJ1-4; D remains unclear. The CDR3 is 16 residues long. Germline CDR1 is SGHTA and CDR2 is FQGNSA. Trimming removed 3 bases at V and 6 bases at J, with 17 bases between. The CDR3 loop is CASSFDGRIRYEKLFF. CDR3 DNA sequence: TGTGCCAGCAGCTTCGACGGTAGAATACGCTATGAAAAACTGTTTTTT.

The chain links TRBV28 to TRBJ2-3; D call uncertain. Trimming left V 4 bases short and J 4 bases short, with 9 bases between. Germline CDR1 reads MDHEN; CDR2 reads SYDVKM. The CDR3 is 13 residues long. The CDR3 nucleotides read TGTGCCAGCAGTTCCCCCCAGGCAGATACGCAGTATTTT. Translation: CASSSPQADTQYF.

This clone was seen a single time. The rearrangement links TRBV30 to TRBJ2-1; D might be TRBD2 (5 bases). The V gene lost 3 bases and the J gene lost 0 bases, with 18 bases spanning the gap. CDR1 GTSNPN and CDR2 SVGIG come from the germline V gene (reference sequence). The CDR3 extends over 17 amino acids. In DNA form, the CDR3 reads TGTGCCTGGAGCCCCGGACTTTCAATTAGCTCCTACAATGAGCAGTTCTTC. Protein: CAWSPGLSISSYNEQFF.

The V gene is TRBV6-1, the J gene TRBJ1-4, with 8 bases that match TRBD1. Unmatched junction bases numbered 4, after V lost 3 bases and J lost 4 bases. Germline CDR1 MNHNS, CDR2 SASEGT. This CDR3 region has 15 residues. The CDR3 is CASSDQGAGNEKLFF. The CDR3 DNA reads as TGTGCCAGCAGTGATCAGGGGGCCGGTAATGAAAAACTGTTTTTT.

This chain connects TRBV5-1 to TRBJ2-7, with 8 bases identical to TRBD2. The CDR3 runs to 18 residues. Germline-derived CDR1 and CDR2 are SGHRS and YFSETQ. V lost 0 bases to trimming and J lost 1 base; unmatched junction nucleotides: 12. Written as DNA, the CDR3 is TGCGCCAGCAGCTTGGATCTGAAAGCGGGGGATCGATCCTACGAGCAGTACTTC. Its translation is CASSLDLKAGDRSYEQYF.

The rearrangement joins TRBV19 to TRBJ2-6; D is possibly TRBD2 (6 bases). CDR1 is LNHDA and CDR2 is SQIVND in the germline V gene (reference sequence). V was shortened by 3 bases and J by 3 bases, with 15 bases between the two germline ends. CDR3 length equals 17 residues. The CDR3 here is CASSIEFGGSGANVLTF. CDR3 nucleotide sequence: TGTGCCAGTAGTATTGAATTTGGGGGGAGTGGGGCCAACGTCCTGACTTTC. Full variable domain (outside the CDR3, taken from reference TRBV19 and TRBJ2-6): DGGITQSPKYLFRKEGQNVTLSCEQNLNHDAMYWYRQDPGQGLRLIYYSQIVNDFQKGDIAEGYSVSREKKESFPLTVTSAQKNPTAFYLCASSIEFGGSGANVLTFGAGSRLTVL.

J is TRBJ1-2 and V is TRBV18; 9 bases match TRBD1. The CDR3 is 17 residues long. CDR1 and CDR2 (germline): KGHSH, LQKENI. J lost 6 bases, V lost 3 bases, and 14 bases had no gene match. The CDR3 nucleotides read TGTGCCAGCTCACCGATGACAGGGGGTGATACACTCGATGGCTACACCTTC. Amino acid sequence: CASSPMTGGDTLDGYTF.

The chain recombines TRBV6-5 with TRBJ2-1; D is uncertain. V was trimmed by 2 bases and J by 4 bases, leaving 9 bases between them. The CDR3 totals 14 residues. CDR1 is MNHEY, CDR2 SVGAGI, per germline. The CDR3 coding sequence is TGTGCCAGCAGTTACACGCCCCCTTACAATGAGCAGTTCTTC. This gives the protein CASSYTPPYNEQFF.

The rearrangement uses TRBV28 and TRBJ1-6; TRBD1 aligns across 9 bases. The germline V gene encodes CDR1 MDHEN and CDR2 SYDVKM. The V gene end was trimmed by 6 bases and the J gene end by 10 bases; junction bases not matched to a gene: 7. CDR3 length: 14 residues. This CDR3 reads CASRPGQGSSPLHF. The CDR3 DNA follows: TGTGCCAGCAGACCCGGACAGGGGAGCTCACCCCTCCACTTT.

The chain couples TRBV4-1 to TRBJ1-5; perhaps TRBD1 as D (6 bases). The CDR3 runs 14 residues. V was pared by 1 base and J by 4 bases, with 8 bases between. Germline-derived CDR1 and CDR2 are MGHRA and YSYEKL. The CDR3 loop reads CASSQVQGNQPQHF. CDR3 DNA: TGCGCCAGCAGCCAAGTACAGGGAAATCAGCCCCAGCATTTT.

This chain links TRBV28 with TRBJ1-3; D uncertain. Germline CDR1 is MDHEN and CDR2 is SYDVKM. Trimming pared 7 bases from V and 6 bases from J, leaving 19 bases between. There are 15 residues in the CDR3. CDR3 bases: TGTGCCAGCACTTCCCGGGCCGGACCCGCAAACACCATATATTTT. It specifies CASTSRAGPANTIYF.

V usage is TRBV25-1 and J usage is TRBJ2-7; D might be TRBD1 or TRBD2, each matching 6 bases. V lost 4 bases and J lost 5, with 18 bases in between. CDR3 length: 15 amino acids. CDR1 MGHDK and CDR2 SYGVNS come from the germline V gene. The CDR3, as DNA: TGTGCCAGCAGTGTTGGGGGGCCGGGCCGGGACGAGCAGTACTTC. Protein sequence: CASSVGGPGRDEQYF.